Listed below are T cell receptor beta chains from one sample, sequenced in a study of blood T cell repertoires in COVID-19. TCRdb's table, derived via immunoSEQ multiplex PCR, lists solely in-frame clones and lacks some. The sample has 45,000 to 55,000 clones, 89% seen once; the top ten hold under 2.5%. The sample consisted of peripheral blood. The receptors shown here come from a human donor in a cohort sampled during active COVID-19. The CDR3 runs from the conserved cysteine through the conserved F or W. A D gene is named only where the DNA matches it firmly. Clone size is given for some rows only: seen once, a few or many times, or a class if the clone is expanded.

cdr3_aa: CASSLAGFGQYGVNTEAFF; cdr3_nt: TGCGCCAGCAGCTTGGCCGGTTTCGGACAGTACGGGGTGAACACTGAAGCTTTCTTT; j_call: TRBJ1-1; clone_size: .; d_call: .; v_call: TRBV5-1
cdr3_aa: CASSRRTSGIGWVTDTQYF; cdr3_nt: TGTGCCAGCTCCCGTAGGACTAGCGGGATAGGTTGGGTTACAGATACGCAGTATTTT; j_call: TRBJ2-3; clone_size: .; d_call: TRBD2; v_call: TRBV28
cdr3_aa: CAWTHDRGYGYTF; cdr3_nt: TGTGCCTGGACCCATGACAGAGGATATGGCTACACCTTC; j_call: TRBJ1-2; clone_size: once; d_call: .; v_call: TRBV30
cdr3_aa: CASQGGYTF; cdr3_nt: TGCGCCAGCCAGGGTGGCTACACCTTC; j_call: TRBJ1-2; clone_size: .; d_call: .; v_call: TRBV5-1
cdr3_aa: CASSQGLADSGAQYF; cdr3_nt: TGTGCCAGCAGCCAGGGACTAGCGGACTCGGGGGCCCAGTACTTC; j_call: TRBJ2-5; clone_size: once; d_call: TRBD2; v_call: TRBV3-1/TRBV3-2
cdr3_aa: CASSYVTGGETQYF; cdr3_nt: TGTGCCAGCAGTTACGTGACAGGGGGAGAGACCCAGTACTTC; j_call: TRBJ2-5; clone_size: .; d_call: TRBD1; v_call: TRBV6-5
cdr3_aa: CASRARESQPQHF; cdr3_nt: TGTGCCAGCAGGGCCAGGGAATCACAGCCCCAGCATTTT; j_call: TRBJ1-5; clone_size: .; d_call: .; v_call: TRBV6-5
cdr3_aa: CAIGGYNEQFF; cdr3_nt: TGTGCCATCGGGGGATACAATGAGCAGTTCTTC; j_call: TRBJ2-1; clone_size: .; d_call: .; v_call: TRBV24-1
cdr3_aa: CASSQVAGSHQETQYF; cdr3_nt: TGTGCCAGCAGCCAAGTAGCGGGGAGTCACCAAGAGACCCAGTACTTC; j_call: TRBJ2-5; clone_size: .; d_call: TRBD2; v_call: TRBV3-1/TRBV3-2
cdr3_aa: CASSLVWGETQYF; cdr3_nt: TGTGCCAGCAGCTTAGTCTGGGGCGAGACCCAGTACTTC; j_call: TRBJ2-5; clone_size: .; d_call: .; v_call: TRBV7-2
cdr3_aa: CASSVVLAANTGELFF; cdr3_nt: TGTGCCAGCAGCGTAGTCCTAGCGGCGAACACCGGGGAGCTGTTTTTT; j_call: TRBJ2-2; clone_size: .; d_call: TRBD2; v_call: TRBV9